Below, 28 T cell receptor beta chains from the same sample are listed, as sequenced in a study of blood T cell repertoires in COVID-19. This table comes from immunoSEQ multiplex PCR, and its TCRdb copy is limited to in-frame clones, with some not included. This sample has over 100,000 clones, with around 78% found just once. Sequencing was done on a sample of peripheral blood. All receptors come from a woman aged 55-69 years with acute or convalescent COVID-19.

The rearrangement joins TRBV28 to TRBJ1-1, with D hard to call. This CDR3 spans 13 amino acids. V lost 3 bases to trimming and J lost 6 bases, with 11 bases between them. From germline, CDR1 is MDHEN and CDR2 SYDVKM. CDR3 DNA: TGTGCCAGCAGTTTGAAAGGACTGTCTGAAGCTTTCTTT. This encodes CASSLKGLSEAFF. The variable domain in full, with the rest retrieved from reference TRBV28 and TRBJ1-1, is DVKVTQSSRYLVKRTGEKVFLECVQDMDHENMFWYRQDPGLGLRLIYFSYDVKMKEKGDIPEGYSVSREKKERFSLILESASTNQTSMYLCASSLKGLSEAFFGQGTRLTVV.

This chain links TRBV6-5 with TRBJ2-1; TRBD2 matches at 8 bases. CDR3 length: 14 residues. Germline-derived CDR1 and CDR2 are MNHEY and SVGAGI. Germline trimming cut 6 bases from V and 3 bases from J; bases unmatched to any gene: 4. For the CDR3, the DNA is TGTGCCAGCAGGTTTAGCGGGAACTACAATGAGCAGTTCTTC. Translated: CASRFSGNYNEQFF.

The chain couples TRBV5-6 to TRBJ1-2, with 7 bases that match TRBD1. V dropped 1 base and J dropped 9; count of bases not matched to a gene: 18. This CDR3 has 17 residues. The germline V gene has CDR1 SGHDT and CDR2 YYEEEE. The CDR3 DNA is TGTGCCAGCAGCTTGACCGCGGCAGGACAGGTGGCCGTGAGCTACACCTTC. Protein sequence: CASSLTAAGQVAVSYTF.

The rearrangement links TRBV29-1 to TRBJ2-3; 7 nucleotides line up with TRBD2. Germline V gives CDR1 SQVTM, CDR2 ANQGSEA. V dropped 7 bases and J dropped 2; count of bases not matched to a gene: 6. The CDR3 contains 13 residues. The CDR3 sequence is CSGERGYTDTQYF. In DNA, the CDR3 is TGCAGCGGGGAGCGGGGATACACAGATACGCAGTATTTT.

This clone was observed a handful of times. The chain recombines TRBV5-1 with TRBJ1-5; no clear D gene. Per germline, CDR1 SGHRS and CDR2 YFSETQ. The CDR3 sequence is 14 residues long. The V end lost 0 bases, the J end lost 3 bases, and 7 bases lay between the germline ends. Written as DNA, the CDR3 is TGCGCCAGCAGCTTGGACAGTCCCAATCAGCCCCAGCATTTT. Encoded protein: CASSLDSPNQPQHF.

The sample holds one count of this clone. The chain employs TRBV28 and TRBJ2-3, with D possibly being TRBD2 (5 bases). Germline-derived CDR1 and CDR2 are MDHEN and SYDVKM. The length of the CDR3 is 14 residues. Trimming shortened V by 3 bases and J by 6 bases, and 13 bases separated the two germline ends. The chain's CDR3 is CASSFPGRGDTQYF. DNA for the CDR3: TGTGCCAGCAGTTTTCCGGGGAGAGGGGATACGCAGTATTTT.

The chain employs TRBV24-1 and TRBJ2-7; TRBD1 is a possible D gene (6 bases). The CDR3 spans 14 residues. Looked up from germline, CDR1 is KGHDR and CDR2 is SFDVKD. The V end lost 3 bases, the J end lost 2 bases, and 10 bases lay between the germline ends. DNA of the CDR3: TGTGCCACCAGTGATGGACAGCCTCCCTACGAGCAGTACTTC. Translated: CATSDGQPPYEQYF.

V usage is TRBV28 and J usage is TRBJ1-2, with 7 bases matching TRBD1. With V trimmed by 6 bases and J by 8 bases, 15 bases remained unmatched. The CDR3 spans 15 residues. Germline V gene data show CDR1 as MDHEN and CDR2 as SYDVKM. The CDR3 loop reads CASSPHTGEKGGYTF. The CDR3, as DNA: TGTGCCAGCAGCCCACATACAGGGGAAAAGGGAGGCTACACCTTC.

The chain has TRBV18 and TRBJ1-4; a possible D gene is TRBD1 (6 bases). Germline values: CDR1 KGHSH, CDR2 LQKENI. This CDR3 has 13 amino acids. V was trimmed by 6 bases and J by 5 bases, leaving 10 bases between them. The CDR3, as DNA: TGTGCCAGCTCGCTCGACAGGAATGAAAAACTGTTTTTT. It yields the protein CASSLDRNEKLFF.

The genes are TRBV7-9 and TRBJ2-2; 8 bases fit TRBD2. CDR1 is SEHNR and CDR2 is FQNEAQ in the germline V gene (reference sequence). The CDR3 has 15 amino acids. V lost 6 bases, J lost 3 bases, and 6 bases stayed unmatched. CDR3 coding DNA: TGTGCCAGCAGAAAGAGCGGGGGAGACACCGGGGAGCTGTTTTTT. This gives the protein CASRKSGGDTGELFF.

The rearrangement uses TRBV6-2 or TRBV6-3 and TRBJ1-5; perhaps TRBD1 as D (5 bases). CDR1 MNHEY and CDR2 SVGEGT come from the germline V gene. Deletions cut 5 bases from V and 6 bases from J, with 14 bases between. The CDR3 is 14 residues long. The CDR3 nucleotides are TGTGCCAGCAGTCGAGCTGACAGCGTTCAGCCCCAGCATTTT. Translating gives CASSRADSVQPQHF.

This clone was seen a few times. V gene TRBV4-3 combines with J gene TRBJ2-7; D is possibly TRBD2 (6 bases). The CDR3 extends over 15 amino acids. Trimming left V 1 base short and J 3 bases short, with 13 bases between. Per the germline V gene, CDR1 is LGHNA and CDR2 is YSLEER. The CDR3, as DNA: TGCGCCAGCAGCCAAGGGTCGGAGGGTTTCTACGAGCAGTACTTC. Its protein product is CASSQGSEGFYEQYF.

The chain links TRBV11-2 to TRBJ1-1; D not certain. Trimming took off 3 bases at V and 4 bases at J, with 9 bases between the two ends. The CDR3 totals 13 residues. CDR1 is SGHAT, CDR2 FQNNGV, per germline. The CDR3 sequence is CASSFSEITEAFF. CDR3 in DNA: TGTGCCAGCAGCTTCAGCGAAATCACTGAAGCTTTCTTT.

The chain carries TRBV5-8 and TRBJ1-5; TRBD1 matches at 9 bases. Trimming cost V 3 bases and J 0 bases; bases outside gene matches: 7. Germline assignment: CDR1 SGHTS and CDR2 YDEGEE. This CDR3 region has 17 residues. CDR3 in amino acids: CASSSLRDRVSNQPQHF. In nucleotides, the CDR3 is TGTGCCAGCAGCTCTCTACGGGACAGGGTTAGCAATCAGCCCCAGCATTTT.

V is TRBV14 and J is TRBJ2-3; the match to TRBD1 covers 9 bases. CDR1 SGHDN and CDR2 FVKESK come from the germline V gene. Trimming took 2 bases from V and 4 from J; bases not matched to a gene: 1. CDR3 length equals 14 residues. This CDR3 is CASSQRQGADTQYF. The CDR3 bases are TGTGCCAGCAGCCAAAGACAGGGGGCAGATACGCAGTATTTT.

This chain connects TRBV12-3 or TRBV12-4 to TRBJ1-2, with unresolved D. V lost 3 bases and J 5 bases, leaving 4 bases between the germline ends. The CDR3 consists of 11 residues. As DNA, the CDR3 is TGTGCCAGCAGTTTTAGTTATGGCTACACCTTC. It is translated as CASSFSYGYTF.

The chain uses TRBV5-1 and TRBJ2-3; D is undetermined. Trimming pared 6 bases from V and 1 base from J, leaving 24 bases between. The CDR3 has 18 residues. Germline V CDR1 and CDR2: SGHRS, YFSETQ. CDR3 region: CASTGWAAQAFGTDTQYF. CDR3 bases: TGCGCCAGCACCGGATGGGCCGCCCAGGCCTTCGGCACAGATACGCAGTATTTT.

The gene calls are TRBV19 and TRBJ2-2; TRBD1 might be the D (5 bases). The CDR3 sequence is 13 residues long. The V end was cut by 7 bases, the J end by 7 bases, with 13 bases between. Germline V lookup: CDR1 LNHDA, CDR2 SQIVND (reference sequence). CDR3 amino acids: CASTWAQGGELFF. The CDR3 DNA sequence: TGTGCCAGTACATGGGCTCAGGGCGGGGAGCTGTTTTTT.

The chain uses TRBV27 and TRBJ2-3; D gene uncertain. CDR1 MNHEY and CDR2 SMNVEV come from the germline V gene (reference sequence). V lost 5 bases and J 6 bases, leaving 9 bases between the germline ends. This CDR3 is 12 amino acids long. CDR3 amino acids: CASSPIGDTQYF. The CDR3 DNA follows: TGTGCCAGCAGTCCCATTGGCGATACGCAGTATTTT.

The CDR3 nucleotides are TGTGCCACCAGTACTAGCGGGAGTCTCGGCAATGAGCAGTTCTTC. Translation gives CATSTSGSLGNEQFF. The chain is built from TRBV24-1 and TRBJ2-1, with 11 positions matching TRBD2. V lost 6 bases, J lost 6 bases, and 6 bases stayed unmatched. The length of the CDR3 is 15 residues. Germline CDR1 KGHDR, CDR2 SFDVKD.

The CDR3 sequence is CASSEGTGESSYNEQFF. The CDR3 bases are TGTGCCAGCAGTGAAGGGACAGGGGAAAGCTCCTACAATGAGCAGTTCTTC. This sequence joins TRBV2 and TRBJ2-1; 9 bases fit TRBD1. With V trimmed by 1 base and J by 0 bases, 4 bases remained unmatched. The CDR3 is 17 residues long. Germline V lookup: CDR1 SNHLY, CDR2 FYNNEI. Complete variable domain (other parts from reference TRBV2 and TRBJ2-1): EPEVTQTPSHQVTQMGQEVILRCVPISNHLYFYWYRQILGQKVEFLVSFYNNEISEKSEIFDDQFSVERPDGSNFTLKIRSTKLEDSAMYFCASSEGTGESSYNEQFFGPGTRLTVL.

The chain joins TRBV7-2 to TRBJ2-7; tentatively, D is TRBD2 (6 bases). Trimming shortened V by 5 bases and J by 6 bases, and 20 bases separated the two germline ends. The germline gives CDR1 SGHTA, CDR2 FQGNSA. The CDR3 covers 15 residues. The CDR3 sequence: CASSPEGGIGVEQYF. In DNA, the CDR3 is TGTGCCAGCAGCCCGGAGGGCGGGATAGGGGTCGAGCAGTACTTC.

The rearrangement links TRBV6-2 or TRBV6-3 to TRBJ1-2; 7 nucleotides line up with TRBD1. Trimming removed 5 bases from V and 0 bases from J; junction bases left unmatched: 3. There are 14 residues in the CDR3. Germline CDR1 and CDR2: MNHEY and SVGEGT. CDR3 sequence (DNA): TGTGCCAGCAGTAAACAGGGGACTAACTATGGCTACACCTTC. It codes for CASSKQGTNYGYTF.

The chain links TRBV7-3 to TRBJ1-6; a possible D gene is TRBD1 (6 bases). Germline CDR1 and CDR2: SGHTA and FQGTGA. V was clipped by 5 bases and J by 5 bases, with 25 bases between them. The length of the CDR3 is 19 residues. The CDR3 region has the DNA TGTGCCAGCAGCCCCCGGACAGCTTCTTCTCCCCTGGATAATTCACCCCTCCACTTT. It is translated as CASSPRTASSPLDNSPLHF.

The chain uses TRBV19 and TRBJ2-1; TRBD2 agrees at 10 bases. V was clipped by 11 bases and J by 4 bases; unmatched bases: 5. The germline CDR1 and CDR2 sequences are LNHDA and SQIVND (reference sequence). The CDR3 length is 13 residues. CDR3 residues: CACTSGIYNEQFF. The CDR3 DNA reads as TGTGCCTGTACTAGCGGGATATACAATGAGCAGTTCTTC.

This chain links TRBV7-2 with TRBJ2-4; 7 bases line up with TRBD2. The CDR3 covers 13 residues. Germline trimming cut 7 bases from V and 7 bases from J; bases unmatched to any gene: 7. CDR1 SGHTA and CDR2 FQGNSA come from the germline V gene. CDR3 in DNA: TGTGCCAGCAACCGACTGGGGGGGAACATTCAGTACTTC. Translating gives CASNRLGGNIQYF.

The rearrangement links TRBV28 to TRBJ2-1, with D possibly being TRBD2 (6 bases). Germline V lookup: CDR1 MDHEN, CDR2 SYDVKM. The CDR3 has 14 residues. V lost 5 bases, J lost 8 bases, and 16 bases lay in between. Written as DNA, the CDR3 is TGTGCCAGCAGTCCCCACGGGAGTCAGGATGAGCAGTTCTTC. Translation: CASSPHGSQDEQFF. The variable domain in full, with the rest retrieved from reference TRBV28 and TRBJ2-1, is DVKVTQSSRYLVKRTGEKVFLECVQDMDHENMFWYRQDPGLGLRLIYFSYDVKMKEKGDIPEGYSVSREKKERFSLILESASTNQTSMYLCASSPHGSQDEQFFGPGTRLTVL.

This chain connects TRBV6-6 to TRBJ1-5; 9 nucleotides match TRBD1. CDR1 is MNHNY, CDR2 SVGAGI, per germline (reference sequence). Germline trimming cut 5 bases from V and 7 bases from J; bases unmatched to any gene: 9. There are 15 residues in the CDR3. This CDR3 is CASSRLGQGYQPQHF. The CDR3 nucleotides are TGTGCCAGCAGTCGACTAGGACAGGGGTACCAGCCCCAGCATTTT.